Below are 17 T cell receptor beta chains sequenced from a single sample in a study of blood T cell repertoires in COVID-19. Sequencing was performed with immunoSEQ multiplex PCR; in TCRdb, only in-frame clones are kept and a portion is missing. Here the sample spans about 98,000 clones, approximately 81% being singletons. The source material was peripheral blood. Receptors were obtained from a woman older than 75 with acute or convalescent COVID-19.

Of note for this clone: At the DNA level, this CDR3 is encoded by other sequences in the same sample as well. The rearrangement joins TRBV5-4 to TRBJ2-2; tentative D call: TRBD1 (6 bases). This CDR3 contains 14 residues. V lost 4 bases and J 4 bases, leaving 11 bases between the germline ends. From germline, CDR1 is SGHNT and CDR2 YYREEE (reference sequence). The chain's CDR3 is CASSSRGGTGELFF. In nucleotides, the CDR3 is TGTGCCAGCAGCAGCAGGGGCGGCACCGGGGAGCTGTTTTTT.

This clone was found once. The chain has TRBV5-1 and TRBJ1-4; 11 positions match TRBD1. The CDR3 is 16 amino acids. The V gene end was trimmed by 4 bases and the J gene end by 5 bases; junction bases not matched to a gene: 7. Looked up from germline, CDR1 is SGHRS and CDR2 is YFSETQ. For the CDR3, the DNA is TGCGCCAGCAGCCTTACCGGACAGGGGGCAAATGAAAAACTGTTTTTT. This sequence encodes CASSLTGQGANEKLFF.

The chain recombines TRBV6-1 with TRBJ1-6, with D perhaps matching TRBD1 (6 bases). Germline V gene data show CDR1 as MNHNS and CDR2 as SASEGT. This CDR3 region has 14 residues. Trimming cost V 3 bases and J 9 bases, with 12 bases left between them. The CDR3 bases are TGTGCCAGCAGTGACGATAGGGGGACTTCACCCCTCCACTTT. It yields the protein CASSDDRGTSPLHF.

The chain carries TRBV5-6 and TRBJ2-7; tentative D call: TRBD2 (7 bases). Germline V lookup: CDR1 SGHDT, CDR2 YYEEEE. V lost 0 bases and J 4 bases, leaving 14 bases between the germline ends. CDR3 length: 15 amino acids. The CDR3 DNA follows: TGTGCCAGCAGCTTGGCGGGCGGGGGCCTATACGAGCAGTACTTC. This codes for CASSLAGGGLYEQYF.

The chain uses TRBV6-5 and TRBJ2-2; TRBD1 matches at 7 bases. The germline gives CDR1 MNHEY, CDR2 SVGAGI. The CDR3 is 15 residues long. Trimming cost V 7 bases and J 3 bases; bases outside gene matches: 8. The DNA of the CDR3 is TGTGCCAGCATCGTTCGACAGGGCTACACCGGGGAGCTGTTTTTT. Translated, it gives CASIVRQGYTGELFF.

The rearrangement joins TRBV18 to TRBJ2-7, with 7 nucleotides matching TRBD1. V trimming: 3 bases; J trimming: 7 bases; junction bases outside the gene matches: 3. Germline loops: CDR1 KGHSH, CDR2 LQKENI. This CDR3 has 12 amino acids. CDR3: CASSPPGGEQYF. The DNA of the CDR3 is TGTGCCAGCTCACCTCCAGGGGGAGAGCAGTACTTC. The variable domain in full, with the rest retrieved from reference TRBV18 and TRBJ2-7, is NAGVMQNPRHLVRRRGQEARLRCSPMKGHSHVYWYRQLPEEGLKFMVYLQKENIIDESGMPKERFSAEFPKEGPSILRIQQVVRGDSAAYFCASSPPGGEQYFGPGTRLTVT.

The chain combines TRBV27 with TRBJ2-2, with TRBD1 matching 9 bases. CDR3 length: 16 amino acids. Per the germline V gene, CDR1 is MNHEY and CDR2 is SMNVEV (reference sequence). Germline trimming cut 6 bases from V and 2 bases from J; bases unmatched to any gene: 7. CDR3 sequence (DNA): TGTGCCAGCAGCCGGGGGGACAGGGTCAACACCGGGGAGCTGTTTTTT. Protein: CASSRGDRVNTGELFF.

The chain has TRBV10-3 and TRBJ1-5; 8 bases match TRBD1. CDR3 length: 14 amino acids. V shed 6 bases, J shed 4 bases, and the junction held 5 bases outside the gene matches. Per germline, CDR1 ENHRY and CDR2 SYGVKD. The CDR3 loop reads CAIRDTGGNQPQHF. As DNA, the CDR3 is TGTGCCATCAGGGATACAGGGGGAAATCAGCCCCAGCATTTT.

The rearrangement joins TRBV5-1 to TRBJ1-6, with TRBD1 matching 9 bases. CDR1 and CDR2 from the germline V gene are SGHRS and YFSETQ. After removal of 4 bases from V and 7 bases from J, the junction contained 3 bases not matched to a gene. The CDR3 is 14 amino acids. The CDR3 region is CASSRTGANSPLHF. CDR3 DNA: TGCGCCAGCAGCAGGACAGGGGCGAATTCACCCCTCCACTTT.

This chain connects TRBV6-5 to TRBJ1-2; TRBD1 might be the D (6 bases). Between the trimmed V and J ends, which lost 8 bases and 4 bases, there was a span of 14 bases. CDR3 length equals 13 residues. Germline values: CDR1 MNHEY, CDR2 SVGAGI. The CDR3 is CASSQGPGYGYTF. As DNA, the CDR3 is TGTGCCAGCTCCCAGGGGCCGGGCTATGGCTACACCTTC.

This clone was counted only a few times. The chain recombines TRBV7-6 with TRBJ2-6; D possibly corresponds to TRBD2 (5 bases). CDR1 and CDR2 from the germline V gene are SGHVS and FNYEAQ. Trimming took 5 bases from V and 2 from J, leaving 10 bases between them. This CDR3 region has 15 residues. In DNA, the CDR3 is TGTGCCAGCAGCCCGAGGGTCGCTGGGGCCAACGTCCTGACTTTC. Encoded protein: CASSPRVAGANVLTF.

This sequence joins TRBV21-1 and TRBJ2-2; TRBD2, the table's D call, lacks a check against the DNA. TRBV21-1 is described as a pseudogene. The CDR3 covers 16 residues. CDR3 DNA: TGTGCCAGCAGACTCCCCGGGACTAGAGGTAACGGGGAGCTGTTTTTT. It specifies CASRLPGTRGNGELFF.

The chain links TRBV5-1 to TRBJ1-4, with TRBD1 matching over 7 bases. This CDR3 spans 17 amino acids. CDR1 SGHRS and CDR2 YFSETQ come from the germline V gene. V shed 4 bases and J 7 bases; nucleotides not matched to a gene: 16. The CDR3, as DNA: TGCGCCAGCAGCCTGGAGGGGGCATCCGCGGGTTTTGAAAAACTGTTTTTT. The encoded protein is CASSLEGASAGFEKLFF.

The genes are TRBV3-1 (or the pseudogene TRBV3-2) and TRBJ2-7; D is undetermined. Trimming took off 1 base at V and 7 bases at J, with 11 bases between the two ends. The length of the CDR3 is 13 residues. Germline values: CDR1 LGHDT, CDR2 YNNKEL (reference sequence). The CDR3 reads CASSQGATREQYF. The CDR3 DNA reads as TGTGCCAGCAGCCAAGGGGCAACACGGGAGCAGTACTTC.

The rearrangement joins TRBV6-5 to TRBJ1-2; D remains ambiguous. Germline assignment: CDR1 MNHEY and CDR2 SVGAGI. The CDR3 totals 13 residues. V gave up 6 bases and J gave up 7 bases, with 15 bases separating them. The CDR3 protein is CASSHDGLSGYTF. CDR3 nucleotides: TGTGCCAGCAGCCACGACGGACTATCTGGCTACACCTTC.

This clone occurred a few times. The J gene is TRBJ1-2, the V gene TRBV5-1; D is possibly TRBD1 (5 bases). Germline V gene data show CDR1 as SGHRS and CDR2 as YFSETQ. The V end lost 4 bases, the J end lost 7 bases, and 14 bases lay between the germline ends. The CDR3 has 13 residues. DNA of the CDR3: TGCGCCAGCAGCATCGGGGGGGAAGGTGGCTACACCTTC. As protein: CASSIGGEGGYTF.

CDR3 protein: CASSTGPGQGEKLFF. The DNA of the CDR3 is TGCGCCAGCAGCACCGGGCCGGGACAGGGCGAAAAACTGTTTTTT. The chain recombines TRBV5-1 with TRBJ1-4; the match to TRBD1 covers 9 bases. V shed 4 bases and J 8 bases; nucleotides not matched to a gene: 9. Looked up from germline, CDR1 is SGHRS and CDR2 is YFSETQ. The CDR3 has 15 residues.